The 21 T cell receptor beta chains below were found in one sample sequenced in a study of blood T cell repertoires in COVID-19. Sequenced by immunoSEQ multiplex PCR; TCRdb stores in-frame clones only, minus some. The table shows under 250,000 clones, with approximately 90% occurring only once. The sequenced sample consisted of peripheral blood. The origin of the receptors is a man younger than 40 with acute or convalescent COVID-19.

The count of this clone is one. The rearrangement uses TRBV5-1 and TRBJ2-5, with TRBD1 matching over 11 bases. V trimming: 2 bases; J trimming: 1 base; junction bases outside the gene matches: 4. Germline V gene data show CDR1 as SGHRS and CDR2 as YFSETQ. CDR3 length equals 16 residues. Here the CDR3 reads CASSLSGTGGQETQYF. In nucleotides, the CDR3 is TGCGCCAGCAGCTTATCCGGGACAGGGGGCCAAGAGACCCAGTACTTC.

The V gene is TRBV19, the J gene TRBJ2-7; perhaps TRBD2 as D (5 bases). This CDR3 has 15 amino acids. The V end was cut by 0 bases, the J end by 6 bases, with 15 bases between. Germline lookup yields CDR1 LNHDA and CDR2 SQIVND (reference sequence). Here the CDR3 reads CASSIDPSAGREQYF. DNA for the CDR3: TGTGCCAGTAGTATAGACCCTTCGGCGGGTCGCGAGCAGTACTTC.

CDR3 sequence reads: CSARQGGGELFF. The CDR3 bases are TGCAGCGCCCGACAGGGTGGTGGGGAGCTGTTTTTT. This chain uses TRBV29-1 with TRBJ2-2, with 7 bases fitting TRBD1. Trimming cost V 7 bases and J 8 bases; bases outside gene matches: 7. The CDR3 is 12 amino acids. Germline values: CDR1 SQVTM, CDR2 ANQGSEA.

The chain recombines TRBV28 with TRBJ2-1, with a possible D match to TRBD2 (6 bases). The ends were cut back, 6 bases at V and 5 bases at J, with 20 bases in the middle. The length of the CDR3 is 16 residues. In germline, CDR1 is MDHEN, CDR2 SYDVKM. Here the CDR3 reads CASSRTLAGYNNEQFF. For the CDR3, the DNA is TGTGCCAGCAGCCGGACCCTGGCGGGATATAACAATGAGCAGTTCTTC.

V usage is TRBV15 and J usage is TRBJ1-2; 8 nucleotides line up with TRBD1. The CDR3 consists of 14 residues. CDR1 is LNHNV, CDR2 YYDKDF, per germline (reference sequence). The ends lost 3 bases at V and 0 bases at J; junction bases unmatched: 0. CDR3 loop: CATSRTGANYGYTF. The CDR3 nucleotides read TGTGCCACCAGCAGGACAGGGGCTAACTATGGCTACACCTTC.

The chain recombines TRBV15 with TRBJ2-1, with TRBD2 matching 9 bases. The CDR3 is 16 amino acids. The germline V gene encodes CDR1 LNHNV and CDR2 YYDKDF (reference sequence). V shed 3 bases and J 5 bases; nucleotides not matched to a gene: 8. The CDR3 DNA follows: TGTGCCACCAGCAGGGATAGCGGGGGCGGCCACAATGAGCAGTTCTTC. As protein: CATSRDSGGGHNEQFF. Complete variable domain (other parts from reference TRBV15 and TRBJ2-1): DAMVIQNPRYQVTQFGKPVTLSCSQTLNHNVMYWYQQKSSQAPKLLFHYYDKDFNNEADTPDNFQSRRPNTSFCFLDIRSPGLGDTAMYLCATSRDSGGGHNEQFFGPGTRLTVL.

This chain connects TRBV6-1 to TRBJ2-5; 7 nucleotides match TRBD2. The J segment lost 4 bases and the V segment lost 0 bases, leaving 11 bases of the junction unmatched. The CDR3 runs 17 residues. The germline CDR1 and CDR2 sequences are MNHNS and SASEGT. DNA of the CDR3: TGTGCCAGCAGTGAAGCGATCCGCGGGAGAAGGGCAGAGACCCAGTACTTC. It translates to CASSEAIRGRRAETQYF.

This clone was counted a few times. The V gene is TRBV25-1, the J gene TRBJ1-2; 7 bases match TRBD1. Germline V gives CDR1 MGHDK, CDR2 SYGVNS. After removal of 6 bases from V and 8 bases from J, the junction contained 15 bases not matched to a gene. The CDR3 spans 15 residues. CDR3 residues: CASRGMGTVYGGYTF. In DNA form, the CDR3 reads TGTGCCAGCAGAGGAATGGGGACAGTATATGGCGGCTACACCTTC.

J is TRBJ1-3 and V is TRBV3-1 (or the pseudogene TRBV3-2); TRBD1 matches 7 bases. The length of the CDR3 is 15 residues. With V trimmed by 4 bases and J by 2 bases, 5 bases remained unmatched. Germline CDR1 is LGHDT and CDR2 is YNNKEL (reference sequence). CDR3 coding DNA: TGTGCCAGCAGCCTGGGGACAGTAGCTGGAAACACCATATATTTT. It specifies CASSLGTVAGNTIYF.

The chain recombines TRBV7-2 with TRBJ2-5; D is ambiguous. This CDR3 region has 13 residues. Between the trimmed V and J ends, which lost 1 base and 3 bases, there was a span of 6 bases. CDR1 SGHTA and CDR2 FQGNSA come from the germline V gene. The CDR3 loop is CASSLVFKETQYF. The CDR3 DNA is TGTGCCAGCAGCTTAGTCTTTAAAGAGACCCAGTACTTC.

This chain joins TRBV28 and TRBJ2-2; D is uncertain. CDR3 size: 13 residues. Per germline, CDR1 MDHEN and CDR2 SYDVKM. Trimming removed 10 bases from V and 1 base from J, with 10 bases in between. The CDR3: CATSTGNTGELFF. Written as DNA, the CDR3 is TGTGCCACCTCGACTGGGAACACCGGGGAGCTGTTTTTT.

This clone was found many times. The chain uses TRBV28 and TRBJ1-2; D perhaps matches TRBD1 (6 bases). The ends were cut back, 7 bases at V and 0 bases at J, with 15 bases in the middle. This CDR3 comprises 15 residues. Germline V gene lookup returns CDR1 MDHEN and CDR2 SYDVKM. The CDR3 DNA reads as TGTGCCAGCAATCCACAGGGTTTAGCTAACTATGGCTACACCTTC. Protein: CASNPQGLANYGYTF.

V is TRBV6-5 and J is TRBJ2-3, with TRBD2 matching over 9 bases. The J segment lost 3 bases and the V segment lost 2 bases, leaving 6 bases of the junction unmatched. This CDR3 is 16 amino acids long. Germline assignment: CDR1 MNHEY and CDR2 SVGAGI. The CDR3 sequence: CASSYKLGLATDTQYF. The CDR3 nucleotides are TGTGCCAGCAGTTACAAACTGGGACTAGCTACAGATACGCAGTATTTT.

This clone appeared a single time. The V gene is TRBV29-1, the J gene TRBJ1-2; 7 nucleotides match TRBD1. Germline V gene lookup returns CDR1 SQVTM and CDR2 ANQGSEA. The CDR3 consists of 15 residues. V gave up 4 bases and J gave up 2 bases; unmatched junction bases: 10. The CDR3 DNA reads as TGCAGCGTTGTCGGCGGGGACAGCCCCAACTATGGCTACACCTTC. It translates to CSVVGGDSPNYGYTF.

The chain joins TRBV7-9 to TRBJ1-4; D unresolved. Germline lookup yields CDR1 SEHNR and CDR2 FQNEAQ (reference sequence). This CDR3 comprises 15 residues. Trimming pared 2 bases from V and 8 bases from J, leaving 15 bases between. In nucleotides, the CDR3 is TGTGCCAGCAGCTTATTGTGGGGAGTTAGAGAAAAACTGTTTTTT. Encoded protein: CASSLLWGVREKLFF.

The chain carries TRBV4-1 and TRBJ1-6, with 8 bases matching TRBD1. With V trimmed by 1 base and J by 7 bases, 6 bases remained unmatched. Germline V gene sequence: CDR1 MGHRA, CDR2 YSYEKL. This CDR3 region has 16 residues. CDR3 sequence reads: CASSQVVTGVNSPLHF. In DNA, the CDR3 is TGCGCCAGCAGCCAAGTGGTGACAGGGGTCAATTCACCCCTCCACTTT.

This chain links TRBV3-1 (or the pseudogene TRBV3-2) with TRBJ1-1; D unresolved. In germline, CDR1 is LGHDT, CDR2 YNNKEL (reference sequence). Trimming removed 3 bases from V and 3 bases from J, with 11 bases in between. The CDR3 runs 14 residues. The CDR3 loop is CASSQGGWDTEAFF. The CDR3 DNA reads TGTGCCAGCAGCCAGGGAGGGTGGGACACTGAAGCTTTCTTT.

A single count supports this clone. The chain carries TRBV7-3 and TRBJ1-2; D gene uncertain. Germline lookup yields CDR1 SGHTA and CDR2 FQGTGA. This CDR3 has 14 amino acids. V lost 3 bases and J 8 bases, leaving 16 bases between the germline ends. The CDR3 nucleotides read TGTGCCAGCAGCTTCACACATATTGGAGACGGCTACACCTTC. It encodes CASSFTHIGDGYTF.

The rearrangement joins TRBV6-5 to TRBJ1-3; maybe TRBD1 (6 bases). The CDR3 runs 15 residues. V was pared by 6 bases and J by 3 bases, with 15 bases between. Germline loops: CDR1 MNHEY, CDR2 SVGAGI. This chain's CDR3 is CASRRTGTSGNTIYF. The CDR3 DNA reads as TGTGCCAGCAGACGCACCGGGACAAGTGGAAACACCATATATTTT.

The chain employs TRBV6-6 and TRBJ2-2; TRBD2 agrees at 13 bases. V was pared by 6 bases and J by 4 bases, with 5 bases of the junction left unmatched. This CDR3 has 16 amino acids. The germline gives CDR1 MNHNY, CDR2 SVGAGI (reference sequence). As DNA, the CDR3 is TGTGCCAGCAGACCAGGGACTAGCGGGGTCACCGGGGAGCTGTTTTTT. It codes for CASRPGTSGVTGELFF.

This clone was detected a few times. V gene TRBV5-1 combines with J gene TRBJ2-6; a possible D gene is TRBD1 (5 bases). Germline lookup yields CDR1 SGHRS and CDR2 YFSETQ. The V end lost 4 bases, the J end lost 4 bases, and 9 bases lay between the germline ends. The CDR3 totals 14 residues. The CDR3 nucleotides are TGCGCCAGCAGCCCAGGGTCCGGGGCCAACGTCCTGACTTTC. This translates into CASSPGSGANVLTF.